This T cell receptor beta chain originates from a study of T-cell memory formation after mild COVID-19. The CDR3 is 15 amino acids. Germline CDR1 and CDR2: SGHRS and YFSETQ. V was cut by 0 bases and J by 1 base, with 8 bases left in between. TCRdb reanalysed the 5' RACE reads using MiXCR and keeps one entry per CDR3 protein. Here the sample spans a few hundred thousand distinct CDR3 sequences, roughly 19% being singletons. A remark on this clonotype: The antigen is undetermined.

General observations from the study: The main location of contracting CD4+ clones was CM and EM, and that of contracting CD8+ clones was EMRA. From day 15 to 85, contracting clones were balanced between CD4 and CD8, whereas later expanders leaned toward CD4+.

The chain has TRBV5-1 and TRBJ1-3; D gene uncertain. This TCR derives from a man in his late teens or twenties who had mild COVID-19 (a few samples of this study predate the infection). Cell type and time point are not known. Input material: PBMCs or a T cell subset sorted from them (not recorded which). This CDR3 reads CASSLELGSGNTIYF. DNA of the CDR3: TGCGCCAGCAGCTTGGAGCTAGGGTCTGGAAACACCATATATTTT.